This TCR beta chain comes out of a study of beta chain features in type 1 diabetes. Study-wide results and limits: Since sequencing was performed on cDNA, cells with high TCR expression could be over-represented.

In total, each donor contributed a single heparinised blood draw that averaged around 110 mL. Sorted populations all exceeded 95% purity. The sequenced template was cDNA made from the entire isolated RNA. Produced via immunoSEQ multiplex PCR; TCRdb's table is partial and in-frame only. The top ten clones hold 0.55% to 0.75% of a sample with over 150,000 clones, about 8.1% of them seen once. Remarks on this clone: No antigen is known for it.

Sequenced sample: central memory CD4+ T cells from blood. The receptor comes from a man aged 18 to 29 in good health.

The CDR3: CASSLGKRETQYF. The CDR3 DNA follows: TGTGCCAGCAGCTTAGGCAAGCGGGAGACGCAGTATTTT. This chain joins TRBV7-2 and TRBJ2-3; 8 bases map to TRBD2. The CDR3 length is 13 residues. The V gene end was trimmed by 1 base and the J gene end by 9 bases; junction bases not matched to a gene: 3. CDR1 is SGHTA, CDR2 FQGNSA, per germline.